In its sample, the clone carrying this TCR beta chain was seen a few times. Its matching antigen is unknown. The CDR3 has 13 amino acids. Per the germline V gene, CDR1 is GTSNPN and CDR2 is SVGIG (reference sequence). Trimming cost V 1 base and J 5 bases, with 12 bases left between them. Patients all relapsed after autologous stem cell transplantation, and there was variation in brentuximab vedotin exposure. Using immunoSEQ multiplex PCR, the repertoire was profiled, and TCRdb retains in-frame clones only, with some absent. The data contain 45,000 to 55,000 clones, roughly 80% of them singletons. The sample is drawn from a study of PD-1 blockade in classical Hodgkin lymphoma. Broader study findings: What drove the repertoire differences, possibly disease activity or prior therapy, has not been defined. Whereas CD4+ TCR diversity had risen significantly by C4D1, CD8+ TCR diversity had not.

The clonotype originates from a human donor with classical Hodgkin lymphoma. The sequencing here drew on peripheral blood mononuclear cells (PBMCs), taken at baseline. The gene calls are TRBV30 and TRBJ2-7, with D perhaps matching TRBD1 (6 bases). CDR3 coding DNA: TGTGCCTGGAGTGACCGGGACACTGACGAGCAGTACTTC. This translates into CAWSDRDTDEQYF. The full variable domain, with the rest looked up from reference TRBV30 and TRBJ2-7, is SQTIHQWPATLVQPVGSPLSLECTVEGTSNPNLYWYRQAAGRGLQLLFYSVGIGQISSEVPQNLSASRPQDRQFILSSKKLLLSDSGFYLCAWSDRDTDEQYFGPGTRLTVT.